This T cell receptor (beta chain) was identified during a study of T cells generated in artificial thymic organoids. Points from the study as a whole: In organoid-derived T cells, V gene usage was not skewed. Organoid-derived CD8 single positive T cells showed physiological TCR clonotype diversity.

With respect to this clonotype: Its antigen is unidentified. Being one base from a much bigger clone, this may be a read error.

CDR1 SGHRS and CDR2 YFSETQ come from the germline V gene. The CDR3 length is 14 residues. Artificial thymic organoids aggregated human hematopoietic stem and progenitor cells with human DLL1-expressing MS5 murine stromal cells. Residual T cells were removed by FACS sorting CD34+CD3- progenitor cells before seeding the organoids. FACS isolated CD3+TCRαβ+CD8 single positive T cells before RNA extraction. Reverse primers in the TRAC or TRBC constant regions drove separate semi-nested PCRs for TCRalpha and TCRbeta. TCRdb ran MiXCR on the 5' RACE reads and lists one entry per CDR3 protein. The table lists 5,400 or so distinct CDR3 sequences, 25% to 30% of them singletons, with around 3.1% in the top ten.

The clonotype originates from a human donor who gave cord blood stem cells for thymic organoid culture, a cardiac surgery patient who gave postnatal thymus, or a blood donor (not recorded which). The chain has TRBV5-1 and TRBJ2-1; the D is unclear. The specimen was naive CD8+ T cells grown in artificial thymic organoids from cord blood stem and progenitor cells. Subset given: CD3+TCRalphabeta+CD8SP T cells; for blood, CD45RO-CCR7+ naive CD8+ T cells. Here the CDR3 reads CTSSLAFSTNEQFF. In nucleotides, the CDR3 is TGCACCAGCAGCTTGGCCTTTTCGACCAATGAGCAGTTCTTC.